The clone carrying this T cell receptor (beta chain) was picked up many times. No antigen is known for it. Amplification yielded TCR beta CDR3 regions, with RNA transcripts as the source. A set of HTBI primers served as the primers for a first-round RT-PCR of the TCR CDR3. TCRdb reprocessed the multiplex PCR reads via MiXCR and lists one record per CDR3 protein. The table lists 350,000 to 500,000 distinct CDR3 sequences, about 13% of them singletons. Participants, patients aged 18 to 65, had newly diagnosed hyperthyroidism with a duration under 2 months. The data derive from a study of T cells in Graves' hyperthyroidism and ophthalmopathy. Study at large: Before any treatment, at initial diagnosis, peripheral blood was collected. General study findings and limits: Ophthalmopathy, which appeared later, was predicted by the model a median 6.5 months before onset.

V shed 9 bases and J shed 0 bases, with 15 bases lying between them. The length of the CDR3 is 14 residues. From germline, CDR1 is MDHEN and CDR2 SYDVKM. The chain joins TRBV28 to TRBJ2-7; unclear D gene. The source is a woman under 30 with Graves' hyperthyroidism. The sample comprised blood. The CDR3 DNA sequence: TGTGCCAGTGGCCCCATTTGGAGCTCCTACGAGCAGTACTTC. The encoded protein is CASGPIWSSYEQYF.